This T cell receptor beta chain originates from a study of metastatic and nonmetastatic thyroid tumors. Study overall: Samples came from malignant and benign thyroid patients, and repertoires were compared across blood and tumor or nodule tissue.

V was cut by 4 bases and J by 7 bases, with 13 bases left in between. The CDR3 consists of 13 residues. Germline values: CDR1 LGHDT, CDR2 YNNKEL (reference sequence). TCRdb ran MiXCR on the PCR reads. The profile covers about 69,000 clones, with 13% to 15% appearing a single time and approximately 7% taken by the ten largest. Overall study results and limits: Versus benign nodules, malignant thyroid tumors reportedly had significantly higher TCR beta diversity, in blood and tumor.

No treatment of any kind had been given to any patient before thyroid surgery. There are many counts of this clone. Its specificity is not known. Sequenced input: blood. This chain uses TRBV3-1 with TRBJ2-5, with D possibly being TRBD1 or TRBD2 (6 bases each). The source of this sequence is a male donor with papillary thyroid cancer or a benign thyroid nodule (not recorded which). Some clones in this sample may be carry-over from other donors' samples. The CDR3 bases are TGTGCCAGCAGCCCGACCGAGGGGGGGACCCAGTACTTC. Protein: CASSPTEGGTQYF.